These 21 T cell receptor beta chains were sequenced from one sample in a study of early T cells in non-severe SARS-CoV-2 infection. TCRdb re-derived calls from the 5' RACE reads in MiXCR, one entry per CDR3 protein. The data show around 89,000 distinct CDR3 sequences, approximately 14% seen once. The sample comprised whole blood. All receptors derive from an adult who was a healthcare worker with PCR-confirmed SARS-CoV-2 infection or an uninfected control (not recorded which).

This clonotype showed up just a few times. The CDR3 region has the DNA TGTGCCAGCAGCAAAGCGCCCAGGGGAACCTACACTGAAGCTTTCTTT. It yields the protein CASSKAPRGTYTEAFF. The rearrangement joins TRBV21-1 to TRBJ1-1; TRBD1 is the table's D call and was not checked against the DNA. TRBV21-1 is noted as a pseudogene. The CDR3 contains 16 residues.

V usage is TRBV6-6 and J usage is TRBJ1-5; D is perhaps TRBD1 (5 bases). The CDR3 spans 16 residues. The V end was cut by 2 bases, the J end by 4 bases, with 15 bases between. Per germline, CDR1 MNHNY and CDR2 SVGAGI (reference sequence). The CDR3 sequence is CASSYAPGQGNQPQHF. In nucleotides, the CDR3 is TGTGCCAGCAGTTACGCCCCCGGGCAGGGAAATCAGCCCCAGCATTTT.

The chain is built from TRBV7-9 and TRBJ2-7; D is uncertain. Per germline, CDR1 SEHNR and CDR2 FQNEAQ (reference sequence). Trimming shortened V by 1 base and J by 4 bases, and 17 bases separated the two germline ends. The CDR3 consists of 16 residues. The CDR3 is CASSLGARQTIYEQYV. The CDR3 region has the DNA TGTGCCAGCAGCTTAGGAGCCAGGCAAACCATTTACGAGCAGTACGTC.

This chain joins TRBV5-1 and TRBJ1-6; weak D call: TRBD1 (6 bases). This CDR3 has 13 amino acids. Per the germline V gene, CDR1 is SGHRS and CDR2 is YFSETQ. V gave up 4 bases and J gave up 10 bases, with 12 bases separating them. The CDR3 DNA sequence: TGCGCCAGCAGCGCCGAGACAGGCTCACCCCTCCACTTT. Translating it yields CASSAETGSPLHF.

This chain links TRBV20-1 with TRBJ1-2; D perhaps matches TRBD1 (6 bases). The CDR3 is made up of 16 amino acids. V lost 5 bases to trimming and J lost 4 bases, with 23 bases between them. Germline CDR1 is DFQATT and CDR2 is SNEGSKA (reference sequence). The CDR3 spells CSARPGSTRGAYGYTF. Here the CDR3 DNA reads TGCAGTGCTCGGCCTGGCTCTACGAGGGGGGCCTATGGCTACACCTTC.

CDR3 sequence (DNA): TGTGCCAGCAGCTCGGGACACAATGAGCAGTTCTTC. Its protein product is CASSSGHNEQFF. The rearrangement links TRBV7-3 to TRBJ2-1, with D perhaps TRBD1 or TRBD2 (5 bases each). The CDR3 covers 12 residues. Per the germline V gene, CDR1 is SGHTA and CDR2 is FQGTGA. Trimming cost V 4 bases and J 5 bases, with 6 bases left between them.

The chain has TRBV12-3 or TRBV12-4 and TRBJ1-5, with unresolved D. This CDR3 region has 14 residues. Trimming left V 5 bases short and J 0 bases short, with 8 bases between. CDR3 loop: CASSRLNSNQPQHF. The CDR3 coding sequence is TGTGCCAGCAGTAGACTGAATAGCAATCAGCCCCAGCATTTT.

The chain couples TRBV7-3 to TRBJ2-2; D may be TRBD1 (5 bases). The CDR3 has 14 amino acids. V was clipped by 3 bases and J by 4 bases, with 9 bases between them. Germline CDR1 SGHTA, CDR2 FQGTGA. The CDR3 is CASSFSTATGELFF. The CDR3 nucleotides are TGTGCCAGCAGCTTCTCGACAGCCACCGGGGAGCTGTTTTTT. Using reference TRBV7-3 and TRBJ2-2 for the parts outside the CDR3, the full variable domain is GAGVSQTPSNKVTEKGKYVELRCDPISGHTALYWYRQSLGQGPEFLIYFQGTGAADDSGLPNDRFFAVRPEGSVSTLKIQRTERGDSAVYLCASSFSTATGELFFGEGSRLTVL.

This clonotype was found a few times. This chain connects TRBV5-1 to TRBJ2-7, with D perhaps TRBD1 (6 bases). The germline gives CDR1 SGHRS, CDR2 YFSETQ. The CDR3 is made up of 16 amino acids. V lost 3 bases and J 0 bases, leaving 16 bases between the germline ends. The DNA of the CDR3 is TGCGCCAGCAGCTACCCCGGGACAATAAGCTCCTACGAGCAGTACGTC. It codes for CASSYPGTISSYEQYV.

The chain couples TRBV10-1 to TRBJ2-2, with 9 bases that match TRBD2. This CDR3 contains 16 residues. Trimming removed 4 bases from V and 0 bases from J; junction bases left unmatched: 3. CDR1 WNHNN and CDR2 SYGVQD come from the germline V gene (reference sequence). The CDR3 loop reads CASSGSGGPNTGELFF. The CDR3 bases are TGCGCCAGCAGTGGTAGCGGGGGCCCGAACACCGGGGAGCTGTTTTTT.

The genes are TRBV2 and TRBJ2-3; no clear D. From germline, CDR1 is SNHLY and CDR2 FYNNEI. This CDR3 spans 15 amino acids. The V and J ends lost 8 bases and 0 bases respectively, with 15 bases between them. Written as DNA, the CDR3 is TGTGCCAGCGAAAAATCCCCCTGGAGCACAGATACGCAGTATTTT. Encoded protein: CASEKSPWSTDTQYF.

In DNA form, the CDR3 reads TGTGCCAGCAGCTCCTGGACTAGCGGGGGAGATACGCAGTATTTT. Its translation: CASSSWTSGGDTQYF. The V and J genes are TRBV11-2 and TRBJ2-3, with 13 bases fitting TRBD2. The CDR3 covers 15 residues. Trimming took 4 bases from V and 5 from J; bases not matched to a gene: 3. CDR1 is SGHAT and CDR2 is FQNNGV in the germline V gene.

In regard to this clonotype: This sequence may be a read error, since a much larger clone differs from it by one base. The rearrangement joins TRBV12-3 or TRBV12-4 to TRBJ1-1; TRBD1 matches at 7 bases. CDR3 length equals 12 residues. Germline trimming cut 9 bases from V and 4 bases from J; bases unmatched to any gene: 5. CDR3 protein: CARSPGGTEAFF. CDR3 bases: TGTGCCAGGAGTCCAGGGGGCACTGAAGCTTTCTTT.

The chain employs TRBV7-3 and TRBJ2-6; perhaps TRBD2 as D (6 bases). The V end lost 4 bases, the J end lost 2 bases, and 9 bases lay between the germline ends. Per germline, CDR1 SGHTA and CDR2 FQGTGA. The CDR3 has 15 residues. CDR3 protein: CASSSGVAGANVLTF. In DNA, the CDR3 is TGTGCCAGCAGCTCGGGGGTGGCTGGGGCCAACGTCCTGACTTTC.

J is TRBJ2-3 and V is TRBV7-8; TRBD2 might be the D (6 bases). Between the trimmed V and J ends, which lost 0 bases and 4 bases, there was a span of 20 bases. Germline V gene sequence: CDR1 SGHVS, CDR2 FQNEAQ. The CDR3 spans 18 residues. DNA of the CDR3: TGTGCCAGCAGCTTAGCGCGCCTTCCGACTAGGCGTCCAGATACGCAGTATTTT. Its translation is CASSLARLPTRRPDTQYF.

This clonotype was counted only a few times. V and J are TRBV27 and TRBJ1-2, with D maybe TRBD1 (5 bases). The CDR3 covers 14 residues. Looked up from germline, CDR1 is MNHEY and CDR2 is SMNVEV (reference sequence). V lost 7 bases, J lost 2 bases, and 14 bases lay in between. CDR3 sequence reads: CASTRGRGNYGYTF. The CDR3 DNA reads TGTGCCAGCACCCGGGGGAGGGGCAACTATGGCTACACCTTC.

The sample holds many counts of this clonotype. The chain joins TRBV5-1 to TRBJ2-3; D tentatively reads TRBD1 or TRBD2 (6 bases each). This CDR3 spans 14 amino acids. The V gene lost 0 bases and the J gene lost 5 bases, with 10 bases spanning the gap. CDR1 SGHRS and CDR2 YFSETQ come from the germline V gene. CDR3 in amino acids: CASSLDGGVDTQYF. The CDR3 region has the DNA TGCGCCAGCAGCTTGGACGGGGGCGTAGATACGCAGTATTTT.

Only a few counts were recorded for this clonotype. This chain joins TRBV5-5 and TRBJ1-3; possibly TRBD1 for D (6 bases). This CDR3 region has 15 residues. CDR1 SGHKS and CDR2 YYEKEE come from the germline V gene (reference sequence). The V end lost 2 bases, the J end lost 2 bases, and 11 bases lay between the germline ends. CDR3 residues: CASSFDRRAGNTIYF. CDR3 nucleotides: TGTGCCAGCAGCTTTGACAGGCGAGCTGGAAACACCATATATTTT. The full variable domain, rest sourced from reference TRBV5-5 and TRBJ1-3, is DAGVTQSPTHLIKTRGQQVTLRCSPISGHKSVSWYQQVLGQGPQFIFQYYEKEERGRGNFPDRFSARQFPNYSSELNVNALLLGDSALYLCASSFDRRAGNTIYFGEGSWLTVV.

This clonotype was seen a handful of times. The chain joins TRBV4-2 to TRBJ1-2; 7 bases are a match to TRBD1. The CDR3 contains 19 residues. Trimming took 0 bases from V and 7 from J; bases not matched to a gene: 20. Germline CDR1 is LGHNA and CDR2 is YNFKEQ. CDR3 amino acids: CASSQDRAGRGQGLIGYTF. CDR3 sequence (DNA): TGTGCCAGCAGCCAAGATCGGGCTGGGAGGGGGCAGGGATTAATTGGCTACACCTTC.

This clonotype has more than one count but fewer than ten. The chain recombines TRBV9 with TRBJ1-1; 7 nucleotides align to TRBD1. This CDR3 comprises 14 residues. Germline-derived CDR1 and CDR2 are SGDLS and YYNGEE. The V segment lost 0 bases and the J segment 6 bases; nucleotides outside the gene matches: 5. Here the CDR3 DNA reads TGTGCCAGCAGCGTAGATCAAAGGGGGCCTGAAGCTTTCTTT. Its protein is CASSVDQRGPEAFF.

The table lists this clonotype with a few counts. This rearrangement joins TRBV29-1 to TRBJ1-2; 9 bases are a match to TRBD1. The CDR3 runs to 13 residues. The V gene end was trimmed by 8 bases and the J gene end by 8 bases; junction bases not matched to a gene: 12. CDR1 and CDR2 from the germline V gene are SQVTM and ANQGSEA. CDR3 bases: TGCAGCTTCATCCGGGACAGGGCCGTCGGCTACACCTTC. It specifies CSFIRDRAVGYTF.